The 30 T cell receptor beta chains in this list originate from one sample, sequenced in a study of cytomegalovirus exposure and HLA in healthy donors. Use of 60 Vbeta and 13 Jbeta primers characterized the PCR. Profiled with immunoSEQ multiplex PCR; TCRdb holds only in-frame clones, not every one. The sample holds roughly 99,000 clones, 73% seen once. Specimen: PBMCs. The source is a man aged 25 to 45 in good health and CMV-seronegative.

This clone was seen only a few times. The CDR3 DNA is TGTGCCACCCTCCGGGAGTTTCATACCGGGGAGCTGTTTTTT. Translated, it gives CATLREFHTGELFF. The chain links TRBV6-6 to TRBJ2-2; TRBD2 is a possible D gene (6 bases). In germline, CDR1 is MNHNY, CDR2 SVGAGI (reference sequence). The CDR3 covers 14 residues. V shed 10 bases and J shed 5 bases, with 17 bases lying between them.

The rearrangement links TRBV19 to TRBJ2-7; 9 bases match TRBD1. J was trimmed by 0 bases and V by 2 bases; bases with no gene match: 5. The length of the CDR3 is 16 residues. Germline loops: CDR1 LNHDA, CDR2 SQIVND (reference sequence). The chain's CDR3 is CASSITGTGSSYEQYF. The CDR3 nucleotides read TGTGCCAGTAGTATAACCGGGACAGGGAGCTCCTACGAGCAGTACTTC.

This clone turned up a few times. This chain connects TRBV5-4 to TRBJ1-2; no definite D call. CDR1 is SGHNT and CDR2 is YYREEE in the germline V gene (reference sequence). This CDR3 is built from 16 residues. Trimming took off 0 bases at V and 0 bases at J, with 12 bases between the two ends. CDR3 protein: CASSLVGRAANYGYTF. The CDR3 region has the DNA TGTGCCAGCAGCTTGGTCGGGCGGGCTGCTAACTATGGCTACACCTTC.

V usage is TRBV11-2 and J usage is TRBJ2-5; 8 bases align to TRBD2. The germline CDR1 and CDR2 sequences are SGHAT and FQNNGV. The CDR3 sequence is 15 residues long. Trimming cost V 4 bases and J 0 bases; bases outside gene matches: 4. The CDR3 region has the DNA TGTGCCAGCAGCTCAACTAGCGGATACCAAGAGACCCAGTACTTC. Residues: CASSSTSGYQETQYF. The full variable domain, completed using reference TRBV11-2 and TRBJ2-5, is EAGVAQSPRYKIIEKRQSVAFWCNPISGHATLYWYQQILGQGPKLLIQFQNNGVVDDSQLPKDRFSAERLKGVDSTLKIQPAKLEDSAVYLCASSSTSGYQETQYFGPGTRLLVL.

J is TRBJ1-4 and V is TRBV6-1; maybe TRBD1 (5 bases). Germline-derived CDR1 and CDR2 are MNHNS and SASEGT. The CDR3 consists of 16 residues. V lost 2 bases and J 5 bases, leaving 15 bases between the germline ends. CDR3 sequence (DNA): TGTGCCAGCAGTGAACCCGGGGGGGGAGGCAATGAAAAACTGTTTTTT. Its protein product is CASSEPGGGGNEKLFF.

The chain combines TRBV28 with TRBJ2-3, with D hard to call. CDR1 is MDHEN, CDR2 SYDVKM, per germline. V was clipped by 5 bases and J by 2 bases, with 14 bases between them. This CDR3 is built from 15 residues. The CDR3 sequence: CASSIVGQVTDTQYF. The CDR3 region has the DNA TGTGCCAGCAGTATAGTTGGGCAGGTCACAGATACGCAGTATTTT.

The V gene is TRBV30, the J gene TRBJ1-4; weak D call: TRBD1 (6 bases). Trimming cost V 2 bases and J 0 bases, with 7 bases left between them. CDR1 and CDR2 (germline): GTSNPN, SVGIG (reference sequence). The CDR3 has 14 amino acids. Here the CDR3 reads CAWSQGSTNEKLFF. The CDR3 DNA is TGTGCCTGGAGTCAGGGGTCAACTAATGAAAAACTGTTTTTT.

The J gene is TRBJ1-4, the V gene TRBV19; D remains unclear. The CDR3 covers 13 residues. V was clipped by 4 bases and J by 3 bases, with 6 bases between them. CDR1 LNHDA and CDR2 SQIVND come from the germline V gene (reference sequence). The chain's CDR3 is CASSTGSNEKLFF. The CDR3 bases are TGTGCCAGTAGTACGGGGTCTAATGAAAAACTGTTTTTT.

J is TRBJ2-3 and V is TRBV7-2; 12 positions agree with TRBD1. The CDR3 consists of 16 residues. Germline CDR1 SGHTA, CDR2 FQGNSA. V shed 1 base, J shed 4 bases, and the junction held 3 bases outside the gene matches. The CDR3, as DNA: TGTGCCAGCAGCTTAGATGGGACAGGGGGCGCAGATACGCAGTATTTT. Amino acids: CASSLDGTGGADTQYF.

This clone was seen a few times. The rearrangement links TRBV19 to TRBJ2-5; D may be TRBD2 (5 bases). The J call may be faulty, since TRBJ2-7 better matches the DNA end. CDR1 LNHDA and CDR2 SQIVND come from the germline V gene (reference sequence). The CDR3 extends over 15 amino acids. CDR3: CASSMGRGSAYEQYF. As DNA, the CDR3 is TGTGCCAGTAGTATGGGTCGGGGATCGGCCTACGAGCAGTACTTC.

The V gene is TRBV10-3, the J gene TRBJ2-4; D is unresolved. With 5 bases removed from V and 0 bases from J, the gap between germline ends came to 8 bases. In germline, CDR1 is ENHRY, CDR2 SYGVKD. CDR3 length equals 14 residues. CDR3 in amino acids: CAISTEVAKNIQYF. The CDR3 coding sequence is TGTGCCATCAGTACCGAGGTAGCCAAAAACATTCAGTACTTC.

The chain is built from TRBV25-1 and TRBJ2-1; D uncertain. V gave up 0 bases and J gave up 7 bases, with 7 bases separating them. CDR3 length equals 13 residues. CDR1 and CDR2 (germline): MGHDK, SYGVNS. This chain's CDR3 is CASSEYFGNEQFF. The DNA for the CDR3 is TGTGCCAGCAGTGAATATTTCGGGAATGAGCAGTTCTTC.

The chain employs TRBV7-3 and TRBJ2-2, with 11 positions matching TRBD1. V shed 0 bases, J shed 0 bases, and the junction held 6 bases outside the gene matches. The CDR3 covers 19 residues. CDR1 and CDR2 (germline): SGHTA, FQGTGA. The CDR3 coding sequence is TGTGCCAGCAGCTTAACTTCCCCGGGACAGGGGGCGAACACCGGGGAGCTGTTTTTT. Its translation is CASSLTSPGQGANTGELFF. The variable domain in full, completed from reference TRBV7-3 and TRBJ2-2, reads GAGVSQTPSNKVTEKGKYVELRCDPISGHTALYWYRQSLGQGPEFLIYFQGTGAADDSGLPNDRFFAVRPEGSVSTLKIQRTERGDSAVYLCASSLTSPGQGANTGELFFGEGSRLTVL.

The CDR3 sequence is CASSLPPGGGDSGELFF. CDR3 coding DNA: TGTGCCAGCAGTTTACCCCCGGGAGGGGGGGACTCCGGGGAGCTGTTTTTT. The chain carries TRBV28 and TRBJ2-2; 8 positions match TRBD2. Trimming at V came to 2 bases and at J to 6 bases, leaving 11 bases not matched to a gene. This CDR3 spans 17 amino acids. CDR1 MDHEN and CDR2 SYDVKM come from the germline V gene. Combining the CDR3 with reference TRBV28 and TRBJ2-2 gives the whole variable domain DVKVTQSSRYLVKRTGEKVFLECVQDMDHENMFWYRQDPGLGLRLIYFSYDVKMKEKGDIPEGYSVSREKKERFSLILESASTNQTSMYLCASSLPPGGGDSGELFFGEGSRLTVL.

The chain is built from TRBV5-1 and TRBJ2-5, with TRBD2 matching over 9 bases. The ends lost 3 bases at V and 5 bases at J; junction bases unmatched: 8. The CDR3 contains 15 residues. Germline V gives CDR1 SGHRS, CDR2 YFSETQ. CDR3 region: CASSSPISGGETQYF. The CDR3 DNA is TGCGCCAGCAGCTCTCCCATAAGCGGGGGGGAGACCCAGTACTTC.

This clone has more than one count but fewer than ten. The chain is built from TRBV28 and TRBJ1-1; D is ambiguous. The V gene's germline CDR1 is MDHEN and CDR2 SYDVKM. The CDR3 has 12 residues. V lost 7 bases, J lost 4 bases, and 10 bases lay in between. This chain's CDR3 is CASTTRATEAFF. CDR3 nucleotide sequence: TGTGCCAGCACGACGAGGGCCACTGAAGCTTTCTTT.

This clone was counted only a few times. The rearrangement uses TRBV2 and TRBJ2-3; 16 bases fit TRBD2. This CDR3 has 18 residues. CDR1 and CDR2 (germline): SNHLY, FYNNEI. Losses at the gene ends were 6 bases for V and 4 bases for J; bases not matched to a gene: 10. This CDR3 is CASRAGTSGRARADTQYF. CDR3 nucleotide sequence: TGTGCCAGCAGAGCCGGGACTAGCGGGAGGGCCCGGGCAGATACGCAGTATTTT.

V usage is TRBV4-1 and J usage is TRBJ2-4; 8 bases are a match to TRBD1. CDR1 MGHRA and CDR2 YSYEKL come from the germline V gene. The CDR3 is 19 amino acids. V lost 1 base and J lost 9; bases outside the gene matches: 20. Here the CDR3 DNA reads TGCGCCAGCAGCCAAGTTTACGAGACCGGGACAGGTTCAAGGTTCATTCAGTACTTC. It codes for CASSQVYETGTGSRFIQYF.

Concerning this clone: One end of the junction does not line up with germline, which may come from a read error. V is TRBV5-1 and J is TRBJ2-1; 10 bases match TRBD2. CDR3 size: 16 residues. CDR1 SGHRS and CDR2 YFSETQ come from the germline V gene. The CDR3 is CASRLGLAGEWDEQFF. Written as DNA, the CDR3 is TGCGCCAGCCGCTTGGGTCTAGCGGGAGAGTGGGATGAGCAGTTCTTC.

The V call is TRBV19, the J call TRBJ2-1; D gene ambiguous. The germline gives CDR1 LNHDA, CDR2 SQIVND (reference sequence). There are 14 residues in the CDR3. Trimming left V 6 bases short and J 4 bases short, with 13 bases between. The CDR3: CASSNEPLYNEQFF. The CDR3 region has the DNA TGTGCCAGTAGCAACGAGCCCCTTTACAATGAGCAGTTCTTC.

The chain combines TRBV9 with TRBJ2-4, with 10 bases fitting TRBD1. V shed 2 bases and J 9 bases; nucleotides not matched to a gene: 11. CDR3 length: 16 residues. CDR1 is SGDLS, CDR2 YYNGEE, per germline. The CDR3 region is CASSVSGTGATGIQYF. The CDR3 bases are TGTGCCAGCAGCGTCTCCGGGACAGGGGCCACCGGCATTCAGTACTTC.

The chain employs TRBV6-6 and TRBJ2-1, with TRBD2 identical over 13 bases. Germline V gives CDR1 MNHNY, CDR2 SVGAGI (reference sequence). V gave up 6 bases and J gave up 7 bases; unmatched junction bases: 6. CDR3 length: 15 residues. The CDR3 DNA follows: TGTGCCAGCAGCCCGACTAGCGGGGGGAGGAATGAGCAGTTCTTC. Amino acid sequence: CASSPTSGGRNEQFF.

The CDR3 bases are TGTGCCAGCAGCGCAACCGGGACAGGGAGCTCCTACGAGCAGTACTTC. This sequence encodes CASSATGTGSSYEQYF. The V and J genes are TRBV11-2 and TRBJ2-7, with 9 bases fitting TRBD1. The CDR3 contains 16 residues. Unmatched junction bases numbered 8, after V lost 5 bases and J lost 0 bases. Germline V gene data show CDR1 as SGHAT and CDR2 as FQNNGV.

This rearrangement joins TRBV5-4 to TRBJ1-2; TRBD1 matches 7 bases. J gave up 2 bases and V 0 bases, and 1 base lay outside the gene matches. Per the germline V gene, CDR1 is SGHNT and CDR2 is YYREEE (reference sequence). The CDR3 loop spans 14 amino acids. CDR3 sequence: CASSLAGGNYGYTF. The CDR3 nucleotides are TGTGCCAGCAGCTTGGCAGGGGGAAACTATGGCTACACCTTC.

The V and J genes are TRBV28 and TRBJ1-1; a weak D match, TRBD1 (5 bases). There are 14 residues in the CDR3. Trimming cost V 4 bases and J 0 bases, with 9 bases left between them. Germline CDR1 and CDR2: MDHEN and SYDVKM. The CDR3 here is CASSSRQMNTEAFF. In DNA, the CDR3 is TGTGCCAGCAGTTCCCGACAGATGAACACTGAAGCTTTCTTT.

The gene calls are TRBV6-7 and TRBJ2-7, with 11 bases lining up with TRBD1. TRBV6-7 is an ORF, with its function uncertain. CDR3 size: 18 residues. V was pared by 6 bases and J by 6 bases, with 19 bases of the junction left unmatched. CDR3 in amino acids: CASRPPGQGENRISEQYF. In DNA form, the CDR3 reads TGTGCCAGCAGACCCCCGGGACAGGGGGAGAATAGAATCTCCGAGCAGTACTTC.

Notes on this clone: Other DNA sequences in the sample encode the same CDR3. CDR3 region: CASSPAGQPNYGYTF. The CDR3 DNA sequence: TGTGCCAGCTCACCGGCGGGACAGCCTAACTATGGCTACACCTTC. This chain connects TRBV18 to TRBJ1-2; 7 bases match TRBD1. CDR3 length: 15 amino acids. Germline trimming cut 3 bases from V and 0 bases from J; bases unmatched to any gene: 4. Germline V gene data show CDR1 as KGHSH and CDR2 as LQKENI.

This clone has a handful of counts. This sequence joins TRBV10-3 and TRBJ1-1; tentative D call: TRBD1 (5 bases). V was pared by 2 bases and J by 1 base, with 5 bases between. The CDR3 contains 13 residues. The germline CDR1 and CDR2 sequences are ENHRY and SYGVKD. This CDR3 is CAISEGQNTEAFF. CDR3 sequence (DNA): TGTGCCATCAGTGAGGGACAGAACACTGAAGCTTTCTTT.

V and J are TRBV7-8 and TRBJ2-1, with 7 bases that match TRBD2. Germline V gene data show CDR1 as SGHVS and CDR2 as FQNEAQ. This CDR3 is 16 amino acids long. J gave up 1 base and V 1 base, and 4 bases lay outside the gene matches. The CDR3 spells CASSLVAAGSYNEQFF. The CDR3, as DNA: TGTGCCAGCAGCTTAGTTGCAGCGGGATCCTACAATGAGCAGTTCTTC.

The chain is built from TRBV2 and TRBJ1-6, with 8 bases matching TRBD1. CDR3 size: 15 residues. From germline, CDR1 is SNHLY and CDR2 FYNNEI. V shed 5 bases, J shed 9 bases, and the junction held 9 bases outside the gene matches. CDR3 sequence: CASSSDRAVGSPLHF. The CDR3 bases are TGTGCCAGCAGTTCGGACAGGGCGGTCGGTTCACCCCTCCACTTT.